These 29 T cell receptor beta chains originate from one sample sequenced in a study of CD8 T cells in Susac syndrome. RNA amounts of roughly 0.45 to 1 ug underwent reverse transcription with random hexamers. TCRdb itself ran the immunoSEQ multiplex PCR reads through MiXCR, one entry per CDR3 protein. The sample has around 270,000 distinct CDR3 sequences, over 75% seen once; the top ten hold 0.2% to 0.25%. The sample comprised CD8+ T cells from PBMCs. These receptors all come from a human donor with multiple sclerosis.

This chain connects TRBV11-2 to TRBJ2-1; D gene unclear. CDR3 length: 15 residues. Trimming took off 1 base at V and 5 bases at J, with 12 bases between the two ends. CDR1 and CDR2 (germline): SGHAT, FQNNGV. Here the CDR3 DNA reads TGTGCCAGCAGCTTAGGCGCGCATTGGGACAATGAGCAGTTCTTC. Amino acids: CASSLGAHWDNEQFF.

The V and J genes are TRBV4-3 and TRBJ2-7, with 11 bases lining up with TRBD2. The CDR3 sequence is 17 residues long. In germline, CDR1 is LGHNA, CDR2 YSLEER. J lost 2 bases, V lost 0 bases, and 6 bases had no gene match. The CDR3 protein is CASSQETSGSLTYEQYF. The CDR3 coding sequence is TGCGCCAGCAGCCAAGAAACTAGCGGGAGTCTCACCTACGAGCAGTACTTC.

The CDR3 is CASSQARGVGNQPQHF. The CDR3 DNA sequence: TGTGCCAGCAGCCAAGCCAGGGGCGTGGGCAATCAGCCCCAGCATTTT. The V call is TRBV7-8, the J call TRBJ1-5, with D possibly TRBD1 on 6 matching bases. The length of the CDR3 is 16 residues. Trimming took off 5 bases at V and 2 bases at J, with 16 bases between the two ends. Germline V gene data show CDR1 as SGHVS and CDR2 as FQNEAQ. The variable domain in full, completed from reference TRBV7-8 and TRBJ1-5, reads GAGVSQSPRYKVAKRGQDVALRCDPISGHVSLFWYQQALGQGPEFLTYFQNEAQLDKSGLPSDRFFAERPEGSVSTLKIQRTQQEDSAVYLCASSQARGVGNQPQHFGDGTRLSIL.

The chain employs TRBV27 and TRBJ1-5; 10 bases align to TRBD1. Germline CDR1 reads MNHEY; CDR2 reads SMNVEV (reference sequence). The junction had 12 bases not matched to a gene; V was cut back by 2 bases and J by 5 bases. The CDR3 runs 18 residues. The CDR3 region is CASSLKSGFGQGDQPQHF. In nucleotides, the CDR3 is TGTGCCAGCAGTTTAAAGTCGGGTTTCGGACAGGGGGATCAGCCCCAGCATTTT.

This clonotype was seen once. V is TRBV7-3 and J is TRBJ2-7, with D unresolved. Trimming removed 1 base at V and 3 bases at J, with 7 bases between. This CDR3 has 13 residues. Germline CDR1 SGHTA, CDR2 FQGTGA. CDR3 sequence reads: CASSLSPGYEQYF. For the CDR3, the DNA is TGTGCCAGCAGCTTAAGTCCTGGCTACGAGCAGTACTTC.

The V call is TRBV6-2 or TRBV6-3, the J call TRBJ2-1; 8 bases agree with TRBD2. With 6 bases clipped from V and 9 bases from J, the junction kept 10 bases outside the gene matches. Germline assignment: CDR1 MNHEY and CDR2 SVGEGT. The CDR3 loop spans 14 amino acids. CDR3 loop: CASRTITGGSEQFF. CDR3 in DNA: TGTGCCAGCAGGACTATAACGGGGGGGAGTGAGCAGTTCTTC.

The V call is TRBV2, the J call TRBJ2-5; D unresolved. V dropped 2 bases and J dropped 2 bases, with 12 bases sitting between them. The V gene's germline CDR1 is SNHLY and CDR2 FYNNEI. The CDR3 sequence is 15 residues long. CDR3 nucleotide sequence: TGTGCCAGCAGTGAATGGGCAGGCCGTCAAGAGACCCAGTACTTC. Translation gives CASSEWAGRQETQYF.

Note on this clonotype: One junction end disagrees with the germline gene, perhaps due to a read error. This sequence joins TRBV6-1 and TRBJ2-1; either TRBD1 or TRBD2 may supply D (5 bases each). The CDR3 length is 16 residues. Germline V gene data show CDR1 as MNHNS and CDR2 as SASEGT. In nucleotides, the CDR3 is TGTGCCAGCAGTGAAGATTGGGGGATCTCCCACAATGAGCAGTTCTTC. Protein sequence: CASSEDWGISHNEQFF.

This rearrangement joins TRBV5-6 to TRBJ1-1; TRBD1 matches at 7 bases. V lost 2 bases to trimming and J lost 0 bases; unmatched junction nucleotides: 4. This CDR3 is 15 amino acids long. CDR1 and CDR2 (germline): SGHDT, YYEEEE. The CDR3 loop is CASSFGTDLNTEAFF. CDR3 nucleotides: TGTGCCAGCAGCTTTGGGACAGATTTGAACACTGAAGCTTTCTTT.

The genes are TRBV11-2 and TRBJ2-3, with 10 positions matching TRBD2. There are 15 residues in the CDR3. J gave up 5 bases and V 3 bases, and 5 bases lay outside the gene matches. From germline, CDR1 is SGHAT and CDR2 FQNNGV. CDR3 DNA: TGTGCCAGCAGCTTGGTAGCGGGAGGCGTAGATACGCAGTATTTT. This gives the protein CASSLVAGGVDTQYF.

The genes are TRBV2 and TRBJ1-2; D is possibly TRBD1 (6 bases). The germline V gene has CDR1 SNHLY and CDR2 FYNNEI. The germline V and J ends were trimmed by 9 bases and 4 bases, with 21 bases remaining between them. The CDR3 is 15 residues long. The CDR3 sequence is CASVPSGAASYGYTF. CDR3 nucleotides: TGTGCCAGTGTCCCCTCAGGGGCTGCCTCCTATGGCTACACCTTC.

V usage is TRBV2 and J usage is TRBJ2-3; D gene ambiguous. CDR3 length: 15 residues. The germline gives CDR1 SNHLY, CDR2 FYNNEI. Trimming shortened V by 3 bases and J by 2 bases, and 12 bases separated the two germline ends. CDR3 DNA: TGTGCCAGCAGTGAGCGGAAGCCGAACACAGATACGCAGTATTTT. This codes for CASSERKPNTDTQYF.

V usage is TRBV5-1 and J usage is TRBJ2-7; D is possibly TRBD1 (5 bases). This CDR3 has 17 amino acids. Germline CDR1 is SGHRS and CDR2 is YFSETQ. V was clipped by 0 bases and J by 3 bases, with 19 bases between them. The chain's CDR3 is CASSLEGQPNPYYEQYF. The CDR3 nucleotides read TGCGCCAGCAGCTTGGAAGGACAACCCAACCCCTACTACGAGCAGTACTTC.

The CDR3 loop is CASSQDREALSSYEQYF. The CDR3 bases are TGCGCCAGCAGCCAAGATCGAGAAGCGTTAAGCTCCTACGAGCAGTACTTC. The chain couples TRBV4-3 to TRBJ2-7; D is undetermined. Germline V CDR1 and CDR2: LGHNA, YSLEER. V shed 0 bases and J shed 0 bases, with 15 bases lying between them. The CDR3 has 17 residues.

DNA for the CDR3: TGTGCCAGCAGCTTGATCCAGCGGTACGAGCAGTACTTC. It specifies CASSLIQRYEQYF. The V and J genes are TRBV5-6 and TRBJ2-7, with D perhaps matching TRBD2 (5 bases). The germline gives CDR1 SGHDT, CDR2 YYEEEE. This CDR3 spans 13 amino acids. Trimming cost V 1 base and J 4 bases, with 9 bases left between them.

The gene calls are TRBV28 and TRBJ2-7, with TRBD2 matching 13 bases. Germline trimming cut 3 bases from V and 4 bases from J; bases unmatched to any gene: 3. The CDR3 spans 15 residues. The germline V gene encodes CDR1 MDHEN and CDR2 SYDVKM. CDR3 sequence: CASSFWTSGSYEQYF. DNA for the CDR3: TGTGCCAGCAGTTTTTGGACTAGCGGGAGTTACGAGCAGTACTTC.

V is TRBV27 and J is TRBJ2-7, with 10 bases matching TRBD1. With V trimmed by 5 bases and J by 5 bases, 21 bases remained unmatched. The CDR3 totals 19 residues. Germline assignment: CDR1 MNHEY and CDR2 SMNVEV (reference sequence). Here the CDR3 DNA reads TGTGCCAGCAGTCCCTGGATGCCTTCGACAGGGGGCTTTTACGACGAGCAGTACTTC. It translates to CASSPWMPSTGGFYDEQYF.

In this sample, this clonotype turned up a few times. This CDR3 reads CASSFGPPYEQYF. In nucleotides, the CDR3 is TGTGCCAGCAGCTTTGGACCTCCCTACGAGCAGTACTTC. The V call is TRBV11-2, the J call TRBJ2-7, with D unresolved. V lost 3 bases, J lost 2 bases, and 8 bases lay in between. Germline V gives CDR1 SGHAT, CDR2 FQNNGV. The CDR3 totals 13 residues.

The chain links TRBV20-1 to TRBJ2-7, with 8 bases that match TRBD2. Germline CDR1 is DFQATT and CDR2 is SNEGSKA (reference sequence). Losses at the gene ends were 5 bases for V and 2 bases for J; bases not matched to a gene: 14. This CDR3 spans 16 amino acids. The DNA of the CDR3 is TGCAGTGCTGTAGTAAGCCTAGCGGGCAAAGCCTACGAGCAGTACTTC. Translated: CSAVVSLAGKAYEQYF.

This clonotype was picked up a small number of times. V gene TRBV28 combines with J gene TRBJ2-7, with unresolved D. This CDR3 has 13 amino acids. Germline V gene data show CDR1 as MDHEN and CDR2 as SYDVKM. Trimming shortened V by 6 bases and J by 3 bases, and 12 bases separated the two germline ends. The DNA of the CDR3 is TGTGCCAGCAGCCTTGGACCGCTCTACGAGCAGTACTTC. Encoded protein: CASSLGPLYEQYF.

The V call is TRBV2, the J call TRBJ2-5; weak D call: TRBD2 (6 bases). V was pared by 3 bases and J by 3 bases, with 11 bases between. The V gene's germline CDR1 is SNHLY and CDR2 FYNNEI. The CDR3 length is 14 residues. CDR3 bases: TGTGCCAGCAGTGAGGGAGGCGGGGAAGAGACCCAGTACTTC. Encoded protein: CASSEGGGEETQYF.

The chain uses TRBV20-1 and TRBJ2-7, with 7 nucleotides matching TRBD2. This CDR3 has 17 amino acids. V gave up 3 bases and J gave up 0 bases; unmatched junction bases: 14. Germline V lookup: CDR1 DFQATT, CDR2 SNEGSKA (reference sequence). The DNA for the CDR3 is TGCAGTGCTAGGGGGGATTACCGGGACTACAACTCCTACGAGCAGTACTTC. It translates to CSARGDYRDYNSYEQYF.

This clonotype was observed once. This chain joins TRBV20-1 and TRBJ2-7; 9 positions agree with TRBD1. Trimming removed 5 bases from V and 2 bases from J; junction bases left unmatched: 7. The CDR3 length is 14 residues. Germline-derived CDR1 and CDR2 are DFQATT and SNEGSKA (reference sequence). The DNA for the CDR3 is TGCAGTGCTGAGCGACAGGGGGGAACCTACGAGCAGTACTTC. It encodes CSAERQGGTYEQYF.

The chain links TRBV6-5 to TRBJ2-7; D gene uncertain. V was clipped by 0 bases and J by 4 bases, with 13 bases between them. This CDR3 contains 15 residues. Germline V gene data show CDR1 as MNHEY and CDR2 as SVGAGI. CDR3 residues: CASSYSRLLLYEQYF. The CDR3 nucleotides read TGTGCCAGCAGTTACTCGAGACTGTTATTGTACGAGCAGTACTTC.

A few counts support this clonotype. V gene TRBV2 combines with J gene TRBJ1-2, with TRBD1 as a possible D gene (5 bases). V lost 6 bases, J lost 8 bases, and 13 bases lay in between. The germline V gene encodes CDR1 SNHLY and CDR2 FYNNEI. The CDR3 is made up of 12 amino acids. CDR3 protein: CASRGRRGGYTF. CDR3 nucleotide sequence: TGTGCCAGCAGGGGACGGCGGGGAGGCTACACCTTC.

This sequence joins TRBV20-1 and TRBJ2-7, with 12 nucleotides matching TRBD2. CDR1 DFQATT and CDR2 SNEGSKA come from the germline V gene (reference sequence). The CDR3 consists of 13 residues. Trimming removed 6 bases from V and 7 bases from J; junction bases left unmatched: 7. The DNA for the CDR3 is TGCAGTGCCAGGACTAGCGGGAACCTGGAGCAGTACTTC. Translation gives CSARTSGNLEQYF.

V usage is TRBV7-6 and J usage is TRBJ2-2, with TRBD1 as a possible D gene (5 bases). V dropped 1 base and J dropped 9 bases, with 12 bases sitting between them. This CDR3 has 14 amino acids. CDR1 SGHVS and CDR2 FNYEAQ come from the germline V gene. The CDR3 DNA follows: TGTGCCAGCAGCTTAGTGGGAAACAGGCGGGAGCTGTTTTTT. Encoded protein: CASSLVGNRRELFF.

The chain has TRBV28 and TRBJ1-2, with unresolved D. V shed 8 bases and J shed 4 bases, with 20 bases lying between them. This CDR3 spans 15 amino acids. Germline-derived CDR1 and CDR2 are MDHEN and SYDVKM. This CDR3 is CASLQNWEAVYGYTF. CDR3 DNA: TGTGCCAGCCTACAAAATTGGGAGGCAGTCTATGGCTACACCTTC.

The CDR3 sequence is CASSLGYVRTGEDYGYTF. CDR3 nucleotides: TGTGCCAGCAGCTTAGGTTATGTAAGGACAGGGGAGGACTATGGCTACACCTTC. This rearrangement joins TRBV13 to TRBJ1-2, with TRBD1 matching over 9 bases. The J segment lost 3 bases and the V segment lost 0 bases, leaving 11 bases of the junction unmatched. The CDR3 has 18 residues. Germline V gene lookup returns CDR1 PRHDT and CDR2 FYEKMQ (reference sequence). The whole variable domain, filled in from reference TRBV13 and TRBJ1-2, reads AAGVIQSPRHLIKEKRETATLKCYPIPRHDTVYWYQQGPGQDPQFLISFYEKMQSDKGSIPDRFSAQQFSDYHSELNMSSLELGDSALYFCASSLGYVRTGEDYGYTFGSGTRLTVV.